These T cell receptor beta chains were read from a single sample in a study of T cell changes during pregnancy in multiple sclerosis. The data were produced by immunoSEQ multiplex PCR, yet TCRdb's version contains in-frame clones alone and is incomplete. The sample shows approximately 10,000 clones, roughly 84% of them seen only once. The sample consisted of CD8+ T cells from peripheral blood mononuclear cells, taken after pregnancy. Source of these receptors: a female donor in good health, enrolled as a control in a pregnancy study. CDR3s include the opening cysteine and the closing phenylalanine or tryptophan. Fields, in order: V gene, D gene, J gene, clone size, CDR3 protein, CDR3 DNA. D genes are given only for firm matches. The size field is filled for only some rows; it gives once, few, many or a size class.

>TRBV6-1|TRBD2|TRBJ2-3|once
CASNALADHTDTQYF
TGTGCCAGCAATGCCCTAGCGGACCACACAGATACGCAGTATTTT
>TRBV11-2|.|TRBJ1-1|.
CASTFGGGTEAFF
TGTGCCAGCACCTTCGGGGGGGGAACTGAAGCTTTCTTT
>TRBV7-9|.|TRBJ2-7|.
CASSLVAGPSYEQYF
TGTGCCAGCAGCTTAGTCGCGGGCCCCTCCTACGAGCAGTACTTC
>TRBV6-6|.|TRBJ1-1|.
CASSYGGTEAFF
TGTGCCAGCAGTTACGGGGGGACTGAAGCTTTCTTT
>TRBV11-2|.|TRBJ1-6|.
CAPRVPFNSPLHF
TGTGCCCCCAGGGTCCCCTTCAATTCACCCCTCCACTTT
>TRBV7-9|.|TRBJ2-5|.
CASSPTGGRVTQYF
TGTGCCAGCAGCCCGACCGGGGGGCGCGTGACCCAGTACTTC
>TRBV4-2|.|TRBJ2-3|.
CASSQDALAPAVGTDTQYF
TGTGCCAGCAGCCAAGATGCGCTAGCCCCTGCTGTGGGCACAGATACGCAGTATTTT
>TRBV11-2|.|TRBJ2-7|.
CASSLGLVWSYEQYF
TGTGCCAGCAGCTTAGGGCTGGTGTGGTCCTACGAGCAGTACTTC
>TRBV6-1|.|TRBJ2-1|.
CASSVTRSSYNEQFF
TGTGCCAGCAGTGTGACTAGGAGCTCCTACAATGAGCAGTTCTTC
>TRBV6-1|.|TRBJ1-1|.
CASSEFGLMNTEAFF
TGTGCCAGCAGTGAATTCGGACTCATGAACACTGAAGCTTTCTTT
>TRBV27|TRBD2|TRBJ2-5|.
CASRSSLTREVRETQYF
TGTGCCAGCAGATCCTCTCTTACGCGGGAGGTTAGAGAGACCCAGTACTTC
>TRBV6-1|.|TRBJ1-3|.
CASSWSSGNTIYF
TGTGCCAGCAGCTGGAGCTCTGGAAACACCATATATTTT
>TRBV2|TRBD1|TRBJ1-2|.
CASRGGVGGRVNGYTF
TGTGCCAGCAGGGGAGGAGTAGGGGGCCGTGTAAACGGCTACACCTTC
>TRBV4-3|.|TRBJ2-7|.
CASSQGWQTYEQYF
TGCGCCAGCAGCCAAGGGTGGCAGACCTACGAGCAGTACTTC
>TRBV13|TRBD2|TRBJ2-1|.
CASSSRGLAMRYNEQFF
TGTGCCAGCAGCAGCAGAGGACTAGCTATGCGATACAATGAGCAGTTCTTC
>TRBV5-4|TRBD2|TRBJ2-1|once
CASSFRGGGDEQFF
TGTGCCAGCAGCTTTCGCGGGGGTGGGGATGAGCAGTTCTTC
>TRBV15|.|TRBJ1-2|.
CATSRGIGRANYGYTF
TGTGCCACCAGCAGGGGGATCGGGCGGGCTAACTATGGCTACACCTTC
>TRBV21-1|.|TRBJ2-2|.
CASSNRPTLVQGCCTGELFF
TGTGCCAGCAGCAATCGCCCGACCTTGGTTCAGGGATGTTGCACCGGGGAGCTGTTTTTT
>TRBV5-1|.|TRBJ1-2|once
CASSLAPLRNGYTF
TGCGCCAGCAGCTTAGCTCCTCTTCGTAATGGCTACACCTTC
>TRBV6-4|TRBD1|TRBJ1-4|few
CASSDEGQVSGELFF
TGTGCCAGCAGTGACGAGGGACAGGTCTCGGGGGAACTGTTTTTT
>TRBV30|TRBD1|TRBJ1-2|.
CAWSVSAQGDGYTF
TGTGCCTGGAGTGTATCGGCACAGGGGGATGGCTACACCTTC
>TRBV5-4|.|TRBJ2-3|.
CASSLAVSPGTDTQYF
TGTGCCAGCAGCTTGGCCGTGAGCCCGGGGACAGATACGCAGTATTTT
>TRBV7-7|.|TRBJ2-7|.
CASSPTGTPHSYEQYF
TGTGCTAGCAGTCCTACCGGGACACCACACTCCTACGAGCAGTACTTC
>TRBV25-1|TRBD1|TRBJ2-1|.
CASSELVKVTGGYEQFF
TGTGCCAGCAGTGAATTAGTCAAAGTGACAGGGGGTTATGAGCAGTTCTTC
>TRBV28|TRBD1|TRBJ2-7|few
CASSSPRQGSEQYF
TGTGCCAGCAGTTCCCCTCGACAGGGGTCCGAGCAGTACTTC
>TRBV10-3|.|TRBJ1-2|.
CAISEGTPDSDGYTF
TGTGCCATCAGTGAGGGGACACCGGATAGTGATGGCTACACCTTC
>TRBV2|TRBD2|TRBJ2-3|.
CASSASGATDTQYF
TGTGCCAGCAGCGCTAGCGGGGCCACAGATACGCAGTATTTT
>TRBV5-5|.|TRBJ2-3|.
CASSEPGGTDTQYF
TGTGCCAGCAGCGAGCCCGGGGGCACAGATACGCAGTATTTT
>TRBV7-2|.|TRBJ2-4|.
CASSKVLAKNIQYF
TGTGCCAGCAGCAAAGTACTAGCCAAAAACATTCAGTACTTC
>TRBV12-5|.|TRBJ2-6|.
CASGKTGNSGANVLTF
TGTGCTAGTGGAAAAACAGGCAACTCTGGGGCCAACGTCCTGACTTTC
>TRBV19|.|TRBJ1-2|.
CASSPAGGNYGYTF
TGTGCCAGTAGTCCCGCGGGGGGTAACTATGGCTACACCTTC
>TRBV4-1|TRBD1|TRBJ2-3|.
CASSQGQGVDTQYF
TGCGCCAGCAGCCAAGGACAGGGGGTAGATACGCAGTATTTT
>TRBV2|.|TRBJ1-3|.
CASSSASGNTIYF
TGTGCCAGCTCGTCCGCGTCTGGAAACACCATATATTTT
>TRBV27|TRBD2|TRBJ2-7|.
CASSSGTSYEQYF
TGTGCCAGCAGCTCCGGGACTAGCTACGAGCAGTACTTC
>TRBV19|.|TRBJ1-4|few
CASSILRTAGDKLFF
TGTGCCAGTAGTATCCTAAGGACAGCAGGAGACAAACTGTTTTTT
>TRBV11-2|.|TRBJ2-3|.
CASSLEIGGFEVTDTQYF
TGTGCCAGCAGCTTAGAGATCGGCGGGTTTGAAGTCACAGATACGCAGTATTTT
>TRBV19|.|TRBJ1-5|.
CASTGHSREPQHF
TGTGCCAGTACCGGACATTCCAGGGAGCCCCAGCATTTT
>TRBV2|TRBD2|TRBJ2-1|.
CASSERIAGVNEQFF
TGTGCCAGCAGTGAAAGGATAGCGGGGGTGAATGAGCAGTTCTTC
>TRBV11-2|TRBD2|TRBJ2-5|.
CASSSNLAGGSETQYF
TGTGCCAGCAGCTCCAATCTAGCGGGGGGGTCGGAGACCCAGTACTTC
>TRBV12-2|.|TRBJ2-3|medium-sized
CASRVTSIGTDTQYF
TGTGCAAGTCGCGTGACTAGTATAGGCACAGATACGCAGTATTTT
>TRBV19|TRBD1|TRBJ2-2|once
CASKVGTGETGELFF
TGTGCCAGTAAGGTGGGGACAGGGGAGACCGGGGAGCTGTTTTTT
>TRBV4-1|TRBD1|TRBJ2-7|.
CASSQLLTGTSYEQYF
TGCGCCAGCAGCCAACTCCTGACAGGGACCTCCTACGAGCAGTACTTC
>TRBV19|.|TRBJ1-2|.
CASSIDGLRGYTF
TGTGCCAGTAGTATAGATGGTTTGCGTGGCTACACCTTC
>TRBV2|TRBD2|TRBJ2-1|.
CASSETLGLAYNEQFF
TGTGCCAGCAGTGAAACTCTGGGACTAGCTTACAATGAGCAGTTCTTC
>TRBV10-3|.|TRBJ1-4|.
CATGRGGSNEKLFF
TGTGCCACCGGCCGAGGGGGAAGTAATGAAAAACTGTTTTTT